These T cell receptor beta chains were read from a single sample in a study of CD8 T cells in ankylosing spondylitis. From the 5' RACE reads, TCRdb called clonotypes with MiXCR, one entry per CDR3 protein. Among roughly 130,000 distinct CDR3 sequences listed, around 15% were seen once. Sequences were obtained from blood, either unsorted or a sorted T cell fraction (not recorded which). These receptor sequences come from a female donor with ankylosing spondylitis or in good health (not recorded which). Both conserved end residues are part of each CDR3. D genes are given only for firm matches. The size of a clone is reported for some rows only, either as once, few or many, or as a class for expanded clones.

j_gene: TRBJ2-3; abundance: many; v_gene: TRBV24-1; d_gene: -; CDR3nt: TGTGCCACCAGTGATGCGACAATAGATACGCAGTATTTT; CDR3aa: CATSDATIDTQYF
j_gene: TRBJ2-7; abundance: many; v_gene: TRBV12-3/TRBV12-4; d_gene: -; CDR3nt: TGTGCCAGCAGTTTGGGCCAGTCCTACGAGCAGTACTTC; CDR3aa: CASSLGQSYEQYF
j_gene: TRBJ1-1; abundance: -; v_gene: TRBV7-9; d_gene: -; CDR3nt: TGTGCCAGCACATTAGACGGGGGAGGCACTGAAGCTTTCTTT; CDR3aa: CASTLDGGGTEAFF
j_gene: TRBJ2-5; abundance: few; v_gene: TRBV27; d_gene: TRBD2; CDR3nt: TGTGCCAGCAGTTTCCTAGCGGGAGGGGGTCTAGAGACCCAGTACTTC; CDR3aa: CASSFLAGGGLETQYF
j_gene: TRBJ2-3; abundance: few; v_gene: TRBV20-1; d_gene: -; CDR3nt: TGCAGTGCTAGAGATTCGGCTCATGATACGCAGTATTTT; CDR3aa: CSARDSAHDTQYF
j_gene: TRBJ2-6; abundance: many; v_gene: TRBV7-2; d_gene: -; CDR3nt: TGTGCCAGTAGGGATCTTTCTGGGGCCAACGTCCTGACTTTC; CDR3aa: CASRDLSGANVLTF
j_gene: TRBJ2-2; abundance: many; v_gene: TRBV12-3/TRBV12-4; d_gene: -; CDR3nt: TGTGCCAGCAGTCCGGGACACAGGTCGAACACCGGGGAGCTGTTTTTT; CDR3aa: CASSPGHRSNTGELFF
j_gene: TRBJ2-3; abundance: -; v_gene: TRBV4-2; d_gene: TRBD2; CDR3nt: TGTGCCAGCAGCCCCCAGCTAGCGGGAGATCTGGATACGCAGTATTTT; CDR3aa: CASSPQLAGDLDTQYF
j_gene: TRBJ1-2; abundance: many; v_gene: TRBV6-4; d_gene: -; CDR3nt: TGTGCCAGCAGTGACGGGGCAGGCGACTATGGCTACACCTTC; CDR3aa: CASSDGAGDYGYTF
j_gene: TRBJ1-5; abundance: -; v_gene: TRBV5-5; d_gene: -; CDR3nt: TGTGCCAGCAGTCACGGGGAACTTCGTCAGCCCCAGCATTTT; CDR3aa: CASSHGELRQPQHF
j_gene: TRBJ2-7; abundance: -; v_gene: TRBV20-1; d_gene: -; CDR3nt: TGCAGTGCTAGACCTGGCCACGAGCAGTACTTC; CDR3aa: CSARPGHEQYF
j_gene: TRBJ2-7; abundance: many; v_gene: TRBV20-1; d_gene: TRBD1; CDR3nt: TGCAGTGCTACGGACAGGGGCTTTGGCGAGCAGTACTTC; CDR3aa: CSATDRGFGEQYF
j_gene: TRBJ2-3; abundance: many; v_gene: TRBV20-1; d_gene: -; CDR3nt: TGCAGTGCTGAGGAGCGGACGTCTAGGGGCACAGATACGCAGTATTTT; CDR3aa: CSAEERTSRGTDTQYF
j_gene: TRBJ2-7; abundance: few; v_gene: TRBV11-2; d_gene: TRBD2; CDR3nt: TGTGCCAGCAGCCGCGTAGCGGGAGGCTCGAGCTCCTACGAGCAGTACTTC; CDR3aa: CASSRVAGGSSSYEQYF
j_gene: TRBJ2-2; abundance: many; v_gene: TRBV7-3; d_gene: -; CDR3nt: TGTGCCAGCAGCTTAACGCAAACTAGCTCCGGGGAGCTGTTTTTT; CDR3aa: CASSLTQTSSGELFF
j_gene: TRBJ2-1; abundance: few; v_gene: TRBV6-2/TRBV6-3; d_gene: TRBD2; CDR3nt: TGTGCCAGCAGTTACTCGCTTAGCGGGAGTTCCTACAATGAGCAGTTCTTC; CDR3aa: CASSYSLSGSSYNEQFF
j_gene: TRBJ2-3; abundance: few; v_gene: TRBV7-8; d_gene: TRBD1; CDR3nt: TGTGCCAGCAGCTTAGCGCTGACAGGGACGCAGTATTTT; CDR3aa: CASSLALTGTQYF
j_gene: TRBJ1-2; abundance: many; v_gene: TRBV20-1; d_gene: -; CDR3nt: TGCAGTGCTAGCCCTGGGGGGGTTACTCGAGGCTACACCTTC; CDR3aa: CSASPGGVTRGYTF
j_gene: TRBJ2-1; abundance: many; v_gene: TRBV7-9; d_gene: -; CDR3nt: TGTGCCAGCAGCTTTGGACAAGCCTACAATGAGCAGTTCTTC; CDR3aa: CASSFGQAYNEQFF
j_gene: TRBJ2-6; abundance: -; v_gene: TRBV19; d_gene: -; CDR3nt: TGTGCCAGTAGGGGGGGATGGTCTGGGGCCAACGTCCTGACTTTC; CDR3aa: CASRGGWSGANVLTF
j_gene: TRBJ2-7; abundance: -; v_gene: TRBV20-1; d_gene: TRBD2; CDR3nt: TGCAGTGCTAGGCGCGGGAGGGCGGGCGAGCAGTACTTC; CDR3aa: CSARRGRAGEQYF
j_gene: TRBJ2-7; abundance: many; v_gene: TRBV20-1; d_gene: TRBD1; CDR3nt: TGCAGTGCCCAGGGGGCCTACGAGCAGTACTTC; CDR3aa: CSAQGAYEQYF
j_gene: TRBJ2-7; abundance: -; v_gene: TRBV29-1; d_gene: TRBD2; CDR3nt: TGCAGCGTTGCTCCTAGCGGGGGGGCCGAGCAGTACTTC; CDR3aa: CSVAPSGGAEQYF
j_gene: TRBJ1-1; abundance: few; v_gene: TRBV5-1; d_gene: -; CDR3nt: TGCGCCAGCAGTCACGGAGGGGAAATTGATGAAGCTTTCTTT; CDR3aa: CASSHGGEIDEAFF